One TCR beta chain is described in this entry. Its antigen is still unknown. The study enrolled healthy HIV-negative adults without recent acute infections or vaccinations as donors. These data originate in a study of shared clonotypes between healthy human individuals. This CDR3 is built from 16 residues. Germline CDR1 SGHRS, CDR2 YFSETQ. V dropped 0 bases and J dropped 7; count of bases not matched to a gene: 4. Regarding the study as a whole: A reduction in generation probabilities was seen for non-shared clonotypes relative to those shared by all four donors. Larger estimated richness was generally recorded for naive subsets relative to memory subsets. Investigators expected sequencing depth to affect clonotype sharing among donors.

Sequenced by immunoSEQ multiplex PCR; TCRdb stores in-frame clones only, minus some. Of about 2.4 million clones listed, roughly nine tenths are singletons. Sequencing was done on a sample of naive CD4+ T cells sorted from blood. Subset denoted: CD45RA+ positively selected. The chain recombines TRBV5-1 with TRBJ1-6; 10 nucleotides agree with TRBD1. The sequence was collected from a man aged 18 to 29 in good health. CDR3 bases: TGCGCCAGCAGCTTGGGACAGGGGGCGAAGAATTCACCCCTCCACTTT. Translating it yields CASSLGQGAKNSPLHF.